This passage covers 18 T cell receptor beta chains from one sample sequenced in a study of CXCR3-negative and CXCR3-positive naive CD8 T cells. Study-level results: Naive CXCR3-positive cells had TRB CDR3s more hydrophobic than those of CXCR3-negative naive cells.

UMI-tagged TRB cDNA libraries were built via 5' RACE. No DNA is given; TCRdb re-called the 5' RACE reads and lists each CDR3 protein once. The sample totals roughly 100,000 distinct CDR3 sequences. For these TCRs, the target antigens are not known. The specimen was naive CXCR3+ CD8+ T cells from blood. Subset noted: CD45RO-CCR7+CD27+CD95- naive CD8+ T cells expressing CXCR3 (TNR3+). The origin of the receptors is a human donor in good health. Some clones in this sample may be carry-over from other donors' samples.

The rearrangement links TRBV7-9 to TRBJ2-3. The CDR3 runs 12 residues. Germline V gene data show CDR1 as SEHNR and CDR2 as FQNEAQ (reference sequence). CDR3: CASSTYTDTQYF.

The chain joins TRBV28 to TRBJ2-3; the TCRdb D gene call, TRBD2, has no DNA to confirm it. CDR1 and CDR2 (germline): MDHEN, SYDVKM. The CDR3 has 17 amino acids. This chain's CDR3 is CASSPGLAGGPTDTQYF.

This sequence joins TRBV4-2 and TRBJ2-7; TCRdb selects TRBD2, and the lack of DNA leaves this call unchecked. The germline V gene encodes CDR1 LGHNA and CDR2 YNFKEQ. The CDR3 has 12 amino acids. CDR3 loop: CASSRRRDEQYF.

The V call is TRBV13, the J call TRBJ2-1; TCRdb picks TRBD1, but there is no DNA to check that call. Per germline, CDR1 PRHDT and CDR2 FYEKMQ (reference sequence). The CDR3 loop spans 15 amino acids. CDR3: CASSLRAIKYNEQFF.

The rearrangement uses TRBV28 and TRBJ2-3; TCRdb designates TRBD2, a call that cannot be tested without DNA. The length of the CDR3 is 16 residues. CDR1 is MDHEN and CDR2 is SYDVKM in the germline V gene. The CDR3 reads CASSFGSGALGDTQYF.

The rearrangement uses TRBV28 and TRBJ2-1; the D call of TRBD2 rests on TCRdb alone, since no DNA is present to check it. CDR1 is MDHEN, CDR2 SYDVKM, per germline. This CDR3 comprises 14 residues. The CDR3 sequence is CASRLAGKNNEQFF.

This rearrangement joins TRBV7-6 to TRBJ2-3; the TCRdb D gene call, TRBD2, has no DNA to confirm it. The CDR3 contains 14 residues. Germline CDR1 SGHVS, CDR2 FNYEAQ. The CDR3 here is CASSLSGGRDTQYF.

The chain links TRBV3-1 to TRBJ2-1. Germline assignment: CDR1 LGHDT and CDR2 YNNKEL (reference sequence). This CDR3 has 14 residues. The CDR3 here is CASSQEDLYNEQFF.

V is TRBV5-1 and J is TRBJ1-1. Germline CDR1 reads SGHRS; CDR2 reads YFSETQ. This CDR3 spans 14 amino acids. The CDR3 spells CASSFDLPDTEAFF. The whole variable domain, remainder taken from reference TRBV5-1 and TRBJ1-1, is KAGVTQTPRYLIKTRGQQVTLSCSPISGHRSVSWYQQTPGQGLQFLFEYFSETQRNKGNFPGRFSGRQFSNSRSEMNVSTLELGDSALYLCASSFDLPDTEAFFGQGTRLTVV.

V is TRBV28 and J is TRBJ2-1; TCRdb indicates TRBD2, and absent DNA this call remains unverified. This CDR3 has 15 residues. Germline CDR1 is MDHEN and CDR2 is SYDVKM. The CDR3 loop is CASSSSGIAYNEQFF.

The chain recombines TRBV6-2 or TRBV6-3 with TRBJ2-6. The CDR3 loop spans 14 amino acids. The germline gives CDR1 MNHEY, CDR2 SVGEGT. The CDR3 reads CASSSLSGANVLTF.

This sequence joins TRBV7-9 and TRBJ2-3; TCRdb returns TRBD1, unconfirmable since there is no DNA. CDR1 is SEHNR and CDR2 is FQNEAQ in the germline V gene (reference sequence). The CDR3 loop spans 13 amino acids. CDR3 sequence: CASSSPLHDTQYF.

The J gene is TRBJ2-7, the V gene TRBV6-4; TCRdb selects TRBD1, and the lack of DNA leaves this call unchecked. CDR3 length equals 15 residues. Per the germline V gene, CDR1 is MRHNA and CDR2 is SNTAGT. This CDR3 reads CASSERAGEAYEQYF.

The chain links TRBV5-6 to TRBJ1-1. The CDR3 has 13 amino acids. Germline lookup yields CDR1 SGHDT and CDR2 YYEEEE. CDR3 loop: CASSWASNTEAFF.

The rearrangement joins TRBV7-9 to TRBJ2-2; TCRdb selects TRBD1, and the lack of DNA leaves this call unchecked. There are 15 residues in the CDR3. Germline CDR1 reads SEHNR; CDR2 reads FQNEAQ (reference sequence). CDR3: CASSWIIGDAGELFF.

The J gene is TRBJ2-7, the V gene TRBV11-2. This CDR3 spans 14 amino acids. The germline V gene has CDR1 SGHAT and CDR2 FQNNGV. The CDR3 spells CASSFAGDLYEQYF. Full variable domain (remainder filled in from reference TRBV11-2 and TRBJ2-7): EAGVAQSPRYKIIEKRQSVAFWCNPISGHATLYWYQQILGQGPKLLIQFQNNGVVDDSQLPKDRFSAERLKGVDSTLKIQPAKLEDSAVYLCASSFAGDLYEQYFGPGTRLTVT.

V is TRBV25-1 and J is TRBJ1-2. The CDR3 length is 14 residues. Germline V gene sequence: CDR1 MGHDK, CDR2 SYGVNS. This chain's CDR3 is CASSTNSYTGGYTF.

The V and J genes are TRBV6-2 or TRBV6-3 and TRBJ2-5; TCRdb proposes TRBD1, but this gene call is untestable without DNA. Germline V gene data show CDR1 as MNHEY and CDR2 as SVGEGT. The CDR3 is 13 residues long. The CDR3 here is CASSTDTGETQYF.